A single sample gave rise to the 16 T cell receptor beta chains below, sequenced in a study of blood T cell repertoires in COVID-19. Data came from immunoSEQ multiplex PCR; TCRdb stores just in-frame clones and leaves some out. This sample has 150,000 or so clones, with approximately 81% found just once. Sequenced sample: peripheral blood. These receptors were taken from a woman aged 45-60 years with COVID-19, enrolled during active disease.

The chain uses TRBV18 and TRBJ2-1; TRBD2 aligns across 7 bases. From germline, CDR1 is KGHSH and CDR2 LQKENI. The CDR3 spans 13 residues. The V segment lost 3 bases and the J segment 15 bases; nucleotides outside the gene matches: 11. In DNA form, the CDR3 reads TGTGCCAGCTCACCTTGGACGGGAGGTGAGTGGTTCTTC. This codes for CASSPWTGGEWFF.

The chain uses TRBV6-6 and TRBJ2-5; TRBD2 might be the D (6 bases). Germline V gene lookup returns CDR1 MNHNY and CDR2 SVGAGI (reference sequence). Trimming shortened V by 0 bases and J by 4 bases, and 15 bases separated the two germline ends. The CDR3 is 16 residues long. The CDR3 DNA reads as TGTGCCAGCAGTTACTCGGTGGGGGGTAGATCAGAGACCCAGTACTTC. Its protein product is CASSYSVGGRSETQYF.

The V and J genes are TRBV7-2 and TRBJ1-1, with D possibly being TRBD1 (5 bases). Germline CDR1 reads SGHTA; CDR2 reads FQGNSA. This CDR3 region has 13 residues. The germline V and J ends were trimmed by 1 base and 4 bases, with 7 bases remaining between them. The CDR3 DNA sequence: TGTGCCAGCAGCTTAGGTCAGGGCACTGAAGCTTTCTTT. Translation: CASSLGQGTEAFF.

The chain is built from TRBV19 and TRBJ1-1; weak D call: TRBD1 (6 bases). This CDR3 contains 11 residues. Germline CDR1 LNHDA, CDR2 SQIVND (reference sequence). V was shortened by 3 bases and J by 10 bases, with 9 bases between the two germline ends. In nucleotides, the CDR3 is TGTGCCAGTAGTATCCAGGGGAGAGCTTTCTTT. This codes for CASSIQGRAFF.

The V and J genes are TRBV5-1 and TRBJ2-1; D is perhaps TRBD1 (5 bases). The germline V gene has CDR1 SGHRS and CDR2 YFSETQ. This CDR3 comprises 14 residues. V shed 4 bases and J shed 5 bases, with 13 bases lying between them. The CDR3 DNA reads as TGCGCCAGCAGCCTCAGGGCCCCGGACAATGAGCAGTTCTTC. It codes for CASSLRAPDNEQFF.

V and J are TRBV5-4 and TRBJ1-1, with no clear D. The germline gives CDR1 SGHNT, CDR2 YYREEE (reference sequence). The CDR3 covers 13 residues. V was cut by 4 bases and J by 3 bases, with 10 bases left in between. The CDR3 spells CASSRQFDTEAFF. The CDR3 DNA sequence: TGTGCCAGCAGCCGCCAGTTCGACACTGAAGCTTTCTTT. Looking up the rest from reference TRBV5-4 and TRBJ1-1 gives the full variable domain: ETGVTQSPTHLIKTRGQQVTLRCSSQSGHNTVSWYQQALGQGPQFIFQYYREEENGRGNFPPRFSGLQFPNYSSELNVNALELDDSALYLCASSRQFDTEAFFGQGTRLTVV.

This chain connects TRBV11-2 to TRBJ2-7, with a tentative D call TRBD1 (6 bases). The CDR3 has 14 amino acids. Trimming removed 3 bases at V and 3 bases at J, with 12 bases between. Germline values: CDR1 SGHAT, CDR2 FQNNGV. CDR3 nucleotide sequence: TGTGCCAGCAGCTTGGACAGCGAATACTACGAGCAGTACTTC. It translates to CASSLDSEYYEQYF.

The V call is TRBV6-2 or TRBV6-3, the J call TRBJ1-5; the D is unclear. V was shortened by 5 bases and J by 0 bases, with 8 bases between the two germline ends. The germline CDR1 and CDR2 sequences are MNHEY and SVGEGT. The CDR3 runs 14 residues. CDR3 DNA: TGTGCCAGCAGTCGTAGCGGTAGCAATCAGCCCCAGCATTTT. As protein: CASSRSGSNQPQHF.

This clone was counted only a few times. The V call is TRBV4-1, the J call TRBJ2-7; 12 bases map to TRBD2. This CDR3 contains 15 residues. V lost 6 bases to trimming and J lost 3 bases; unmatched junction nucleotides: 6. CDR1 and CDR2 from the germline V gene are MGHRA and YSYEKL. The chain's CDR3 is CASSIGLAGSYEQYF. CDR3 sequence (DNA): TGCGCCAGCAGTATCGGACTAGCGGGGAGCTACGAGCAGTACTTC.

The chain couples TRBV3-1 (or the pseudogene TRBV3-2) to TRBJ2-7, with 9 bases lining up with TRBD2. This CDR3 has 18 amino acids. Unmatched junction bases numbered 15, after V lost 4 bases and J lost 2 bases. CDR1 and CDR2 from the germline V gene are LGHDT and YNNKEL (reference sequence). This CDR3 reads CASSPGGSGGTLPYEQYF. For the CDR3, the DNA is TGTGCCAGCAGCCCCGGAGGGAGCGGGGGGACCCTCCCCTACGAGCAGTACTTC.

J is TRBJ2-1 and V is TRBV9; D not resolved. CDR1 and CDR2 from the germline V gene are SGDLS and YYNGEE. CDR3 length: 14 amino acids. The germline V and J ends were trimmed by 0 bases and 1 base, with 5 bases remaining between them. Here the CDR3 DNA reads TGTGCCAGCAGCGTAGGCTATTCCTACAATGAGCAGTTCTTC. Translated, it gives CASSVGYSYNEQFF.

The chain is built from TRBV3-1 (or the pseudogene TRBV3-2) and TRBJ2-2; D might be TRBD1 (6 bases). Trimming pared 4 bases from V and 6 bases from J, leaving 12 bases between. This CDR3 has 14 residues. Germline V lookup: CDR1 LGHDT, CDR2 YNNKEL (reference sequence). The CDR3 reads CASSPQGWAGELFF. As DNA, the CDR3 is TGTGCCAGCAGCCCACAGGGTTGGGCCGGGGAGCTGTTTTTT.

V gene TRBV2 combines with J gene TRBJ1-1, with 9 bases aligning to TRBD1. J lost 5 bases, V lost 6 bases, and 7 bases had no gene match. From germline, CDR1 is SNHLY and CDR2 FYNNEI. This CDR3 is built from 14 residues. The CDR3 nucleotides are TGTGCCAGCAGGACCGGGACAGGGAGGACTGAAGCTTTCTTT. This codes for CASRTGTGRTEAFF.

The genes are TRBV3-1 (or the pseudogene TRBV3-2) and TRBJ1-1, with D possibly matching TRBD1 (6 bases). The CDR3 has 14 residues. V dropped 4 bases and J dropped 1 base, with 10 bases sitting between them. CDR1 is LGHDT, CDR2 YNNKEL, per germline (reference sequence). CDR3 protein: CASSLGTSNTEAFF. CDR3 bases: TGTGCCAGCAGCCTCGGGACATCGAACACTGAAGCTTTCTTT.

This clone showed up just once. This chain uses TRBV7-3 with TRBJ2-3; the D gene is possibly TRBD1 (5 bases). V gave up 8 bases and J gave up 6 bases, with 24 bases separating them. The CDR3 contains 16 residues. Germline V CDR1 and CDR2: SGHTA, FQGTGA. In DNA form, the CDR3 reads TGTGCCAGCTCCTCCCTGGGGCCTAATGTTCCCGATACGCAGTATTTT. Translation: CASSSLGPNVPDTQYF.

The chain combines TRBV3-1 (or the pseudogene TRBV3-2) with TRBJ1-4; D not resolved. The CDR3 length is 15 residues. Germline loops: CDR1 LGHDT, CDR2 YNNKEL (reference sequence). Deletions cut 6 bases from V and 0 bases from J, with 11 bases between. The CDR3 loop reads CASRLGPATNEKLFF. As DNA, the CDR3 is TGTGCCAGCAGGCTTGGGCCTGCAACTAATGAAAAACTGTTTTTT.